The T cell receptor (beta chain) described here comes from a study of shared T cell receptors in the human thymus. Germline CDR1 MNHEY, CDR2 SMNVEV (reference sequence). This CDR3 has 14 residues. Assay: immunoSEQ multiplex PCR; the TCRdb copy retains only in-frame clones and omits some. The table includes just under 550,000 clones, approximately 80% detected once. The same data also contributed to another study, on human thymus T cells. That investigation notes: Thymic resections from corrective heart surgery supplied the tissue.

This receptor was identified in a boy less than two years old with a congenital heart defect. Sample: thymocytes. The chain couples TRBV27 to TRBJ2-5; D is unresolved. The J call may be faulty, since TRBJ2-7 better matches the DNA end. CDR3 protein: CASSLKFHSYEQYF. CDR3 DNA sequence: TGTGCCAGCAGTTTAAAATTTCACTCCTACGAGCAGTACTTC.